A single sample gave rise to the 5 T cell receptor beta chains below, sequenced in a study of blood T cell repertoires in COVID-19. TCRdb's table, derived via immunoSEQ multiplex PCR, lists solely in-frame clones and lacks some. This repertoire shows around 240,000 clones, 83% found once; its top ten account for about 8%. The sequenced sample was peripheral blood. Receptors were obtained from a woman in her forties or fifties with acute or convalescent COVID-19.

This chain's CDR3 is CATALAGGPYEQYF. As DNA, the CDR3 is TGTGCCACCGCACTAGCGGGGGGGCCCTACGAGCAGTACTTC. J is TRBJ2-7 and V is TRBV7-2, with 13 positions matching TRBD2. Looked up from germline, CDR1 is SGHTA and CDR2 is FQGNSA. V was pared by 10 bases and J by 2 bases, with 5 bases of the junction left unmatched. The CDR3 covers 14 residues.

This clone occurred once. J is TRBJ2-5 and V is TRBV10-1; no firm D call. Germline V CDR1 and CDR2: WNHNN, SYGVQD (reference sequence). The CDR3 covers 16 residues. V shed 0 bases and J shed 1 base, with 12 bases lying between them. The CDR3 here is CASSESPGSGQETQYF. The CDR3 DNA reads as TGCGCCAGCAGTGAGTCGCCGGGTTCGGGCCAAGAGACCCAGTACTTC.

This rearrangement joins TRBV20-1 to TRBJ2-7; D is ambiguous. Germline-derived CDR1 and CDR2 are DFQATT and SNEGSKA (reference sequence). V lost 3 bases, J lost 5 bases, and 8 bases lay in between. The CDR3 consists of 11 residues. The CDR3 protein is CSASYQNEQYF. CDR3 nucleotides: TGCAGTGCTAGTTACCAGAACGAGCAGTACTTC.

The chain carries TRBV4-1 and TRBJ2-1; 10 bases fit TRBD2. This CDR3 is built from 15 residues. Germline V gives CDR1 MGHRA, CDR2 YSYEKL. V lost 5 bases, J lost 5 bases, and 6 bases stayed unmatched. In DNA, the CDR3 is TGCGCCAGCAGCAGGGGGCTAGCGGGAGACAATGAGCAGTTCTTC. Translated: CASSRGLAGDNEQFF.

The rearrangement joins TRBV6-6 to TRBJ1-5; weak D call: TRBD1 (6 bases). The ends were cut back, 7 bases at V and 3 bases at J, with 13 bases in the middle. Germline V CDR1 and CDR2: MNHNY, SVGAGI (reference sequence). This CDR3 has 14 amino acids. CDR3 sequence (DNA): TGTGCCAGCAAACAGGGTGGTAACAATCAGCCCCAGCATTTT. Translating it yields CASKQGGNNQPQHF.